This T cell receptor beta chain was found in a study of T-cell reconstitution after alpha-beta-depleted transplantation in children (dated by TCRdb to about 2016). Regarding the complete study: Using TCR repertoire profiling, the study followed T-cell immune reconstitution in a quantitative way in children after TCRalphabeta/CD19-depleted allogeneic hematopoietic cell transplantation.

Library prep was done by PCR. The sequencer listed for this sample is Illumina HiSeq 2500. TCR library preparation used molecular barcoding, with unique molecular identifiers applied to normalize quantification of the TCRbeta repertoire. TCRdb itself trimmed the public reads at Q25 with fastp, ran MiXCR and retained productive beta chains. Entries that share a CDR3 protein sequence are merged under the most common genes and DNA. This sample gives around 96,000 distinct CDR3 sequences in total; 12% of them show up just once. The ten largest account for around 14% of the sample. This clonotype was recorded many times. Its antigen remains unidentified. It has no much larger one-base neighbor in the sample; base qualities were not kept. The source is a human donor who donated a stem cell graft to a child with inherited bone marrow failure. The source material was PBMCs from the stem cell graft donor, sampled from the stem cell graft.

The CDR3: CSARTGVDEQFF. The base sequence is TGCAGTGCTAGAACGGGGGTTGATGAGCAGTTCTTC. The rearranged chain carries TRBV20-1 and TRBJ2-1; a weak D assignment points to TRBD2 (6 bases agree). Trimming costs V 2 bases and J 8 bases, and their ends lie 10 bases apart. Its CDR3 holds 12 amino acids, cysteine through phenylalanine. Only CDR3 DNA remains: 36 bases, in frame from the first base. In the germline V gene (reference sequence), CDR1 corresponds to DFQATT and CDR2 to SNEGSKA.